This T cell receptor (beta chain) derives from a study of blood T cell repertoires in COVID-19. Study overall: Both acute and convalescent COVID-19 samples were obtained from the United States, Italy and Spain. T cells, B-cell-depleted T cells, or PBMCs provided the cDNA or gDNA that served as material.

CDR3 length: 15 residues. Germline V gene lookup returns CDR1 SGHTA and CDR2 FQGNSA. The V gene end was trimmed by 1 base and the J gene end by 5 bases; junction bases not matched to a gene: 7. Authors' processing steps: Amplification of reference gene primers provided the estimated nucleated cell counts. Assay: immunoSEQ multiplex PCR; the TCRdb copy retains only in-frame clones and omits some. That table supplies the V and J calls and clone size; D and trimming were determined from the DNA. This sample has roughly 49,000 clones, with approximately 84% found just once. Sample: peripheral blood. The chain employs TRBV7-2 and TRBJ2-5; 7 nucleotides match TRBD2. The sequence was collected from a man aged 45-65 years with active COVID-19. The CDR3 spells CASSLVLARGETQYF. CDR3 DNA: TGTGCCAGCAGCTTAGTTCTAGCGCGGGGGGAGACCCAGTACTTC.